What follows are 14 T cell receptor beta chains derived from one specimen sequenced in a study of CD8 T cells in ankylosing spondylitis listed by TCRdb under 2017. Receptor amplification or capture employed 5' RACE. Sequenced on an Illumina HiSeq 2500. TCRdb ran its own pipeline on the public reads, namely fastp trimming at Q25 and MiXCR clone calling, and kept in-frame beta chains. Each CDR3 protein gets just one entry, which takes the most common genes and DNA from the rows behind it. This sample lists approximately 350,000 distinct CDR3 sequences; about 14% were detected once. The ten largest make up less than 1.1% of the sample. Sequencing was performed on blood, either unsorted or a sorted T cell fraction (not recorded which). The receptors were gathered from a male donor with ankylosing spondylitis or in good health (not recorded which).

V is TRBV20-1 and J is TRBJ2-7; 8 nucleotides line up with TRBD2. The trim removed 4 bases at V and 4 bases at J, leaving 9 bases unmatched. The germline V gene encodes CDR1 DFQATT and CDR2 SNEGSKA (reference sequence). The CDR3 sequence is 14 residues long. CDR3 nucleotide sequence: TGCAGTGCTACGCATGACGGGAGGGAGTACGAGCAGTACTTC. It codes for CSATHDGREYEQYF.

This clonotype was seen repeatedly, ten times or more. V and J are TRBV7-9 and TRBJ2-7; 7 positions agree with TRBD1. CDR3 length: 17 amino acids. With V trimmed by 5 bases and J by 0 bases, 13 bases remained unmatched. Germline values: CDR1 SEHNR, CDR2 FQNEAQ (reference sequence). The CDR3 sequence: CASSPPGTALASYEQYF. The CDR3 DNA reads TGTGCCAGCAGCCCACCAGGGACAGCTTTAGCCTCCTACGAGCAGTACTTC.

V and J are TRBV4-1 and TRBJ1-4; D gene uncertain. This CDR3 spans 19 amino acids. Germline CDR1 MGHRA, CDR2 YSYEKL. V was clipped by 1 base and J by 13 bases, with 31 bases between them. The CDR3 is CASSQVWQESNQLMKRLFF. CDR3 DNA sequence: TGCGCCAGCAGCCAAGTTTGGCAGGAATCAAACCAACTAATGAAAAGACTGTTTTTT.

This clonotype was observed once. The genes are TRBV12-3 or TRBV12-4 and TRBJ2-7; 8 nucleotides line up with TRBD1. The CDR3 runs to 15 residues. The ends lost 6 bases at V and 0 bases at J; junction bases unmatched: 7. The CDR3 DNA is TGTGCCAGCAGCTCGACAGGGGCAAGCTCCTACGAGCAGTACTTC. Amino acid sequence: CASSSTGASSYEQYF.

V and J are TRBV27 and TRBJ2-5, with 8 bases lining up with TRBD1. From germline, CDR1 is MNHEY and CDR2 SMNVEV (reference sequence). The CDR3 extends over 15 amino acids. Trimming at V came to 0 bases and at J to 5 bases, leaving 5 bases not matched to a gene. CDR3 loop: CASSLSRTGMETQYF. In DNA, the CDR3 is TGTGCCAGCAGTTTATCCAGGACAGGGATGGAGACCCAGTACTTC.

V usage is TRBV10-3 and J usage is TRBJ1-5; D is undetermined. Deletions cut 11 bases from V and 1 base from J, with 9 bases between. The CDR3 has 12 amino acids. CDR1 is ENHRY, CDR2 SYGVKD, per germline. The CDR3 nucleotides read TGTGCCGTTAGCGGGAGCAATCAGCCCCAGCATTTT. Translating gives CAVSGSNQPQHF.

This clonotype was seen more than once but under ten times. CDR3 nucleotide sequence: TGTGCCAGCTCACCTAAAGGTTCCCTTTACAATGAGCAGTTCTTC. Translated, it gives CASSPKGSLYNEQFF. V gene TRBV18 combines with J gene TRBJ2-1; D remains ambiguous. This CDR3 contains 15 residues. The germline CDR1 and CDR2 sequences are KGHSH and LQKENI. The germline V and J ends were trimmed by 3 bases and 4 bases, with 13 bases remaining between them.

This clonotype was found a few times. V usage is TRBV15 and J usage is TRBJ1-4; D is perhaps TRBD1 (6 bases). Trimming took 0 bases from V and 7 from J, leaving 12 bases between them. CDR3 length: 15 amino acids. The germline CDR1 and CDR2 sequences are LNHNV and YYDKDF (reference sequence). CDR3 protein: CATSRDHRDGEKLFF. CDR3 DNA sequence: TGTGCCACCAGCAGAGATCACAGGGACGGTGAAAAACTGTTTTTT.

This clonotype was seen at least ten times. This chain connects TRBV29-1 to TRBJ2-1; D is unclear. Per the germline V gene, CDR1 is SQVTM and CDR2 is ANQGSEA. Trimming shortened V by 0 bases and J by 10 bases, and 7 bases separated the two germline ends. The CDR3 runs 11 residues. CDR3 protein: CSVEERPEQFF. CDR3 coding DNA: TGCAGCGTTGAAGAACGGCCAGAGCAGTTCTTC.

This clonotype was observed a few times. The chain recombines TRBV5-1 with TRBJ2-7, with D possibly being TRBD2 (6 bases). Germline loops: CDR1 SGHRS, CDR2 YFSETQ. Trimming removed 1 base at V and 0 bases at J, with 11 bases between. This CDR3 has 15 residues. In DNA form, the CDR3 reads TGCGCCAGCAGCTTGTGGGGCGGGGACTCCTACGAGCAGTACTTC. Amino acid sequence: CASSLWGGDSYEQYF.

This clonotype was detected only a few times. This CDR3 is CASSLDRSSGGQYF. The CDR3, as DNA: TGCGCCAGCAGCTTGGATCGGTCAAGCGGCGGGCAGTACTTC. J is TRBJ2-7 and V is TRBV5-1; D may be TRBD2 (5 bases). Trimming took off 0 bases at V and 9 bases at J, with 16 bases between the two ends. There are 14 residues in the CDR3. Germline assignment: CDR1 SGHRS and CDR2 YFSETQ.

The chain recombines TRBV6-5 with TRBJ2-1, with D perhaps TRBD1 (6 bases). Germline V gene data show CDR1 as MNHEY and CDR2 as SVGAGI. V lost 5 bases to trimming and J lost 0 bases, with 17 bases between them. This CDR3 is 17 amino acids long. This chain's CDR3 is CASSHHRQASSYNEQFF. The CDR3 DNA follows: TGTGCCAGCAGTCACCACCGACAGGCCAGCTCCTACAATGAGCAGTTCTTC.

The V and J genes are TRBV24-1 and TRBJ2-1; D may correspond to TRBD1 or TRBD2 (5 bases each). The CDR3 spans 14 residues. V lost 0 bases and J lost 7, with 9 bases in between. From germline, CDR1 is KGHDR and CDR2 SFDVKD. Here the CDR3 reads CATSDLAEGNEQFF. CDR3 in DNA: TGTGCCACCAGTGATTTGGCCGAGGGGAATGAGCAGTTCTTC.

This clonotype was seen ten or more times. The chain's CDR3 is CASSVDRATGELFF. The CDR3 DNA sequence: TGTGCCAGCAGCGTGGACAGGGCCACCGGGGAGCTGTTTTTT. J is TRBJ2-2 and V is TRBV7-7, with TRBD1 matching over 8 bases. After removal of 5 bases from V and 4 bases from J, the junction contained 3 bases not matched to a gene. The CDR3 is 14 amino acids. The germline gives CDR1 SSHAT, CDR2 FNYEAQ (reference sequence).